This TCR beta chain was sequenced in a study of blood T cell repertoires in COVID-19. Germline V gene lookup returns CDR1 SGDLS and CDR2 YYNGEE. The CDR3 runs to 15 residues. V was clipped by 0 bases and J by 6 bases, with 12 bases between them. Participant age was roughly 18 to 95 years, and participants resided in fewer than 25 US areas. Cohort assignment relied on participant-reported clinical history. How the authors handled the data: Amplification of reference gene primers was used by the study to estimate nucleated cell counts. Produced via immunoSEQ multiplex PCR; TCRdb's table is partial and in-frame only. V and J calls and clone size come straight from that table; D and trimming were deduced from the DNA. The top ten clones hold under 2.5% of a sample with about 270,000 clones, roughly 89% of them seen once.

The receptor was isolated from a woman aged 60 to 75 who had recovered from COVID-19. The sample comprised PBMCs or T cells enriched from blood (not recorded which). V and J are TRBV9 and TRBJ2-2, with a possible D match to TRBD1 (5 bases). The CDR3 region is CASSVGFRGAGELFF. The CDR3 region has the DNA TGTGCCAGCAGCGTAGGTTTTAGGGGCGCCGGGGAGCTGTTTTTT.